Following are 9 T cell receptor beta chains from one sample sequenced in a study of blood T cells in healthy people across ages. The second PCR ran about 6 to 12 cycles with a sample-barcoded 5' primer and J-beta primers. TCRdb re-called the 5' RACE reads with MiXCR, one entry per CDR3 protein. Of over a million distinct CDR3 sequences detected, about 23% appear once; the ten largest clones hold approximately 0.75%. These same records also appear under a second study, on T cells of mothers and their children.

The sample comprised blood. The receptor source for this set is a girl aged 2-10 years in good health.

This clonotype occurred a few times. The V gene is TRBV3-1, the J gene TRBJ2-5; 8 nucleotides agree with TRBD2. This CDR3 contains 13 residues. The trim removed 6 bases at V and 3 bases at J, leaving 3 bases unmatched. CDR1 LGHDT and CDR2 YNNKEL come from the germline V gene (reference sequence). The CDR3 nucleotides read TGTGCCAGCAGACTAGCGGAGGAAGAGACCCAGTACTTC. Amino acid sequence: CASRLAEEETQYF.

The gene calls are TRBV28 and TRBJ2-3; D ambiguous. The CDR3 has 16 amino acids. Germline assignment: CDR1 MDHEN and CDR2 SYDVKM. Trimming removed 2 bases from V and 0 bases from J, with 12 bases in between. CDR3 in amino acids: CASSLDAFTSTDTQYF. CDR3 bases: TGTGCCAGCAGTTTAGATGCTTTCACTAGCACAGATACGCAGTATTTT. The entire variable domain, with the rest obtained from reference TRBV28 and TRBJ2-3, is as follows: DVKVTQSSRYLVKRTGEKVFLECVQDMDHENMFWYRQDPGLGLRLIYFSYDVKMKEKGDIPEGYSVSREKKERFSLILESASTNQTSMYLCASSLDAFTSTDTQYFGPGTRLTVL.

There are a few counts of this clonotype. The V and J genes are TRBV2 and TRBJ2-7; possibly TRBD2 for D (5 bases). The germline V and J ends were trimmed by 4 bases and 5 bases, with 12 bases remaining between them. Germline V gene sequence: CDR1 SNHLY, CDR2 FYNNEI. The CDR3 totals 13 residues. Written as DNA, the CDR3 is TGTGCCAGCAGTGGAGGGTGGAGAAACGAGCAGTACTTC. Its translation is CASSGGWRNEQYF.

This clonotype has only a few counts. This chain connects TRBV5-4 to TRBJ2-7; D assignment may be TRBD1 or TRBD2 (5 bases each). The CDR3 is 16 amino acids. V lost 2 bases and J lost 2, with 17 bases in between. The germline CDR1 and CDR2 sequences are SGHNT and YYREEE (reference sequence). CDR3: CASSLGGQGPTYEQYF. DNA for the CDR3: TGTGCCAGCAGCTTAGGCGGGCAGGGTCCCACCTACGAGCAGTACTTC.

This clonotype was seen only a few times. The chain is built from TRBV28 and TRBJ2-3, with 13 bases aligning to TRBD2. Per the germline V gene, CDR1 is MDHEN and CDR2 is SYDVKM. This CDR3 contains 15 residues. V was pared by 8 bases and J by 5 bases, with 7 bases of the junction left unmatched. In nucleotides, the CDR3 is TGTGCCAGCGGAAGTAGGACTAGCGGGAGAGATACGCAGTATTTT. As protein: CASGSRTSGRDTQYF.

The chain has TRBV5-1 and TRBJ1-2; D unresolved. The CDR3 runs 15 residues. The germline gives CDR1 SGHRS, CDR2 YFSETQ. Trimming removed 2 bases at V and 0 bases at J, with 11 bases between. For the CDR3, the DNA is TGCGCCAGCAGCTTACCACAAGGCTCTAACTATGGCTACACCTTC. Encoded protein: CASSLPQGSNYGYTF.

This clonotype was recorded many times. The gene calls are TRBV20-1 and TRBJ1-1; a weak D match, TRBD1 (5 bases). CDR3 length: 16 amino acids. Germline V CDR1 and CDR2: DFQATT, SNEGSKA (reference sequence). V dropped 1 base and J dropped 4 bases, with 19 bases sitting between them. The CDR3 loop is CSARVLSRGTGTEAFF. CDR3 nucleotides: TGCAGTGCTAGAGTACTTTCAAGAGGGACGGGCACTGAAGCTTTCTTT.

Concerning this clonotype itself: At one end, the junction sequence differs from germline, possibly due to a read error. The genes are TRBV7-9 and TRBJ2-5; D gene unclear. The end of the DNA is better explained by TRBJ2-1, so the J call may be wrong. The germline CDR1 and CDR2 sequences are SEHNR and FQNEAQ (reference sequence). The CDR3 spans 13 residues. In nucleotides, the CDR3 is TGCGCCAGCAGCCCGGGTCCCCCGGTGAGGCAGTTCTTC. Translation gives CASSPGPPVRQFF.

The chain couples TRBV9 to TRBJ2-5; D remains unclear. The V end lost 1 base, the J end lost 7 bases, and 11 bases lay between the germline ends. The CDR3 is 13 amino acids. Germline CDR1 reads SGDLS; CDR2 reads YYNGEE. The CDR3: CASSVSVESTQYF. DNA of the CDR3: TGTGCCAGCAGCGTATCCGTTGAATCGACCCAGTACTTC.